The 27 T cell receptor beta chains listed next were all sequenced from one sample in a study of blood T cell repertoires in COVID-19. Data came from immunoSEQ multiplex PCR; TCRdb stores just in-frame clones and leaves some out. The table has 50,000 to 65,000 clones, 76% seen once; the top ten hold over 5%. Sequenced: peripheral blood. These receptors all come from a woman in her 50s with active or convalescent COVID-19.

The gene calls are TRBV4-3 and TRBJ2-7; the match to TRBD2 covers 7 bases. V dropped 5 bases and J dropped 5; count of bases not matched to a gene: 15. The CDR3 covers 16 residues. Germline-derived CDR1 and CDR2 are LGHNA and YSLEER. This chain's CDR3 is CASSSMRASGFNEQYF. The CDR3 nucleotides read TGCGCCAGCAGCTCGATGCGGGCTAGCGGTTTCAACGAGCAGTACTTC.

This clone was counted between two and nine times. V usage is TRBV28 and J usage is TRBJ2-7; 11 bases agree with TRBD1. Germline V gene data show CDR1 as MDHEN and CDR2 as SYDVKM. The CDR3 is made up of 15 amino acids. V was clipped by 6 bases and J by 6 bases; unmatched bases: 10. As DNA, the CDR3 is TGTGCCAGCAGCCCACCCGGACAGGGGGCCGGCGAGCAGTACTTC. Translated: CASSPPGQGAGEQYF.

This clone was found a few times. The rearrangement joins TRBV9 to TRBJ1-2; D not resolved. The CDR3 consists of 13 residues. Germline V gene lookup returns CDR1 SGDLS and CDR2 YYNGEE. Trimming left V 4 bases short and J 4 bases short, with 11 bases between. CDR3 in amino acids: CASSSGDGYGYTF. As DNA, the CDR3 is TGTGCCAGCAGCTCAGGCGATGGCTATGGCTACACCTTC.

The chain recombines TRBV9 with TRBJ2-2, with 9 nucleotides matching TRBD1. Losses at the gene ends were 4 bases for V and 7 bases for J; bases not matched to a gene: 5. Germline CDR1 and CDR2: SGDLS and YYNGEE. The CDR3 totals 14 residues. CDR3: CASSRGTGFGELFF. The CDR3 nucleotides read TGTGCCAGCAGCCGGGGGACAGGGTTCGGGGAGCTGTTTTTT.

The genes are TRBV18 and TRBJ2-5, with 13 bases aligning to TRBD2. This CDR3 region has 18 residues. V lost 1 base and J lost 6; bases outside the gene matches: 11. Germline loops: CDR1 KGHSH, CDR2 LQKENI. CDR3 in amino acids: CASSPLGLAGALDKTQYF. DNA of the CDR3: TGTGCCAGCTCACCACTAGGACTAGCGGGAGCACTCGACAAGACCCAGTACTTC.

This clone was detected many times. This chain links TRBV19 with TRBJ1-1, with 8 bases matching TRBD1. The V segment lost 10 bases and the J segment 4 bases; nucleotides outside the gene matches: 5. Germline CDR1 and CDR2: LNHDA and SQIVND (reference sequence). There are 12 residues in the CDR3. This chain's CDR3 is CATRQGSTEAFF. CDR3 coding DNA: TGTGCCACCAGACAGGGGAGCACTGAAGCTTTCTTT.

The chain has TRBV6-5 and TRBJ1-2, with 8 bases lining up with TRBD1. There are 14 residues in the CDR3. Germline assignment: CDR1 MNHEY and CDR2 SVGAGI. The J segment lost 8 bases and the V segment lost 6 bases, leaving 11 bases of the junction unmatched. CDR3 in amino acids: CASRGRGQGEGYTF. The CDR3 DNA reads TGTGCCAGCAGGGGACGTGGACAGGGAGAAGGCTACACCTTC.

The genes are TRBV4-1 and TRBJ2-3; 15 bases are shared with TRBD2. This CDR3 comprises 18 residues. The germline V gene encodes CDR1 MGHRA and CDR2 YSYEKL. Unmatched junction bases numbered 9, after V lost 4 bases and J lost 4 bases. The CDR3 region has the DNA TGCGCCAGCAGCCTCTCCCCGGGACTAGCGGGAGGTGCAGATACGCAGTATTTT. Residues: CASSLSPGLAGGADTQYF.

The rearrangement joins TRBV5-1 to TRBJ1-2, with D maybe TRBD1 (6 bases). Germline loops: CDR1 SGHRS, CDR2 YFSETQ. CDR3 length: 14 residues. The V gene lost 2 bases and the J gene lost 3 bases, with 11 bases spanning the gap. This CDR3 reads CASSFGGGYYGYTF. As DNA, the CDR3 is TGCGCCAGCAGCTTTGGGGGCGGCTACTATGGCTACACCTTC.

This chain links TRBV27 with TRBJ1-2, with TRBD1 matching 7 bases. The J segment lost 4 bases and the V segment lost 0 bases, leaving 8 bases of the junction unmatched. The V gene's germline CDR1 is MNHEY and CDR2 SMNVEV (reference sequence). The CDR3 runs to 16 residues. The CDR3, as DNA: TGTGCCAGCAGTTTATCGTCCCTACAGGGGTTCTATGGCTACACCTTC. It encodes CASSLSSLQGFYGYTF.

The CDR3, as DNA: TGTGCCATCAGGGGAGGCGGACCCCTGGGAAGAGGTCAAGAGACCCAGTACTTC. Encoded protein: CAIRGGGPLGRGQETQYF. V and J are TRBV10-3 and TRBJ2-5; possibly TRBD2 for D (6 bases). Germline assignment: CDR1 ENHRY and CDR2 SYGVKD. This CDR3 spans 18 amino acids. V was shortened by 6 bases and J by 2 bases, with 25 bases between the two germline ends.

This clone appeared a few times. This chain links TRBV4-3 with TRBJ1-6; D may be TRBD1 (5 bases). This CDR3 region has 13 residues. Trimming took 3 bases from V and 7 from J, leaving 7 bases between them. Per germline, CDR1 LGHNA and CDR2 YSLEER. Here the CDR3 DNA reads TGCGCCAGCAGCCAGACAGAGAATTCACCCCTCCACTTT. This sequence encodes CASSQTENSPLHF.

The chain carries TRBV30 and TRBJ1-1; D possibly corresponds to TRBD1 (6 bases). Trimming cost V 3 bases and J 1 base, with 15 bases left between them. The CDR3 consists of 15 residues. The germline V gene encodes CDR1 GTSNPN and CDR2 SVGIG (reference sequence). Written as DNA, the CDR3 is TGTGCCTGGAGGAGAGGGAGGGGGTGGAACACTGAAGCTTTCTTT. It translates to CAWRRGRGWNTEAFF.

The chain links TRBV27 to TRBJ2-7; possible D gene TRBD2, 5 bases. This CDR3 comprises 14 residues. The germline gives CDR1 MNHEY, CDR2 SMNVEV (reference sequence). Trimming cost V 5 bases and J 2 bases, with 13 bases left between them. The CDR3 loop reads CASSPRGFTYEQYF. The CDR3 DNA sequence: TGTGCCAGCAGTCCCCGGGGATTCACCTACGAGCAGTACTTC.

The V and J genes are TRBV11-3 and TRBJ1-6; TRBD1 matches at 8 bases. V shed 3 bases, J shed 9 bases, and the junction held 4 bases outside the gene matches. Germline-derived CDR1 and CDR2 are SGHNT and YENEEA. The CDR3 is 14 amino acids. This CDR3 is CASSLGQAASPLHF. DNA of the CDR3: TGTGCCAGCAGCTTGGGACAGGCGGCTTCACCCCTCCACTTT.

The V gene is TRBV5-1, the J gene TRBJ1-4; TRBD1 matches at 10 bases. Trimming took 3 bases from V and 7 from J; bases not matched to a gene: 0. Looked up from germline, CDR1 is SGHRS and CDR2 is YFSETQ. CDR3 size: 13 residues. The CDR3 sequence: CASSWTGGEKLFF. The DNA for the CDR3 is TGCGCCAGCAGCTGGACAGGGGGTGAAAAACTGTTTTTT.

CDR3 region: CASSFIQPQHF. CDR3 DNA: TGTGCCAGCAGCTTCATTCAGCCCCAGCATTTT. V usage is TRBV5-4 and J usage is TRBJ1-5; the D is unclear. The CDR3 length is 11 residues. Deletions cut 2 bases from V and 6 bases from J, with 3 bases between. Germline V CDR1 and CDR2: SGHNT, YYREEE (reference sequence). Variable domain in full (rest from reference TRBV5-4 and TRBJ1-5): ETGVTQSPTHLIKTRGQQVTLRCSSQSGHNTVSWYQQALGQGPQFIFQYYREEENGRGNFPPRFSGLQFPNYSSELNVNALELDDSALYLCASSFIQPQHFGDGTRLSIL.

This clone has more than one count but fewer than ten. The V and J genes are TRBV5-5 and TRBJ1-2; D is unclear. The length of the CDR3 is 15 residues. The V gene lost 1 base and the J gene lost 4 bases, with 14 bases spanning the gap. Germline CDR1 and CDR2: SGHKS and YYEKEE (reference sequence). The CDR3 loop reads CASSLWSEGSYGYTF. The CDR3 DNA sequence: TGTGCCAGCAGCTTGTGGAGCGAGGGTAGCTATGGCTACACCTTC.

The J gene is TRBJ2-5, the V gene TRBV5-4; D perhaps matches TRBD1 (6 bases). Germline V gene lookup returns CDR1 SGHNT and CDR2 YYREEE (reference sequence). This CDR3 has 13 amino acids. V lost 2 bases to trimming and J lost 3 bases, with 8 bases between them. In DNA form, the CDR3 reads TGTGCCAGCAGCTTCTCAGGGGAAGAGACCCAGTACTTC. It codes for CASSFSGEETQYF.

This clone was observed a few times. The chain has TRBV2 and TRBJ1-2; 7 bases are a match to TRBD1. V lost 4 bases, J lost 3 bases, and 8 bases stayed unmatched. Germline CDR1 is SNHLY and CDR2 is FYNNEI. This CDR3 has 15 amino acids. The CDR3 DNA is TGTGCCAGCAGTGGCAAAATAGGGGGCGACTATGGCTACACCTTC. Translating it yields CASSGKIGGDYGYTF.

J is TRBJ2-1 and V is TRBV6-4, with D perhaps TRBD1 (6 bases). CDR3 size: 14 residues. Germline loops: CDR1 MRHNA, CDR2 SNTAGT. With 6 bases removed from V and 6 bases from J, the gap between germline ends came to 15 bases. As DNA, the CDR3 is TGTGCCAGCAGACCTGCTCAGGGGATCAATGAGCAGTTCTTC. Translation gives CASRPAQGINEQFF.

The sample holds one count of this clone. The J gene is TRBJ1-1, the V gene TRBV5-5; D not resolved. Per germline, CDR1 SGHKS and CDR2 YYEKEE (reference sequence). The CDR3 runs 14 residues. V dropped 3 bases and J dropped 0 bases, with 9 bases sitting between them. The CDR3 DNA is TGTGCCAGCAGCTCGGGATTGATGAACACTGAAGCTTTCTTT. Its translation is CASSSGLMNTEAFF.

This chain joins TRBV5-1 and TRBJ1-2; 10 nucleotides align to TRBD1. Trimming removed 4 bases from V and 5 bases from J; junction bases left unmatched: 14. CDR3 length: 17 residues. The V gene's germline CDR1 is SGHRS and CDR2 YFSETQ. This CDR3 reads CASSPDNRQGASYGYTF. DNA for the CDR3: TGCGCCAGCAGCCCCGACAATCGACAGGGGGCGAGTTATGGCTACACCTTC. The complete variable domain, with remaining parts taken from reference TRBV5-1 and TRBJ1-2, reads KAGVTQTPRYLIKTRGQQVTLSCSPISGHRSVSWYQQTPGQGLQFLFEYFSETQRNKGNFPGRFSGRQFSNSRSEMNVSTLELGDSALYLCASSPDNRQGASYGYTFGSGTRLTVV.

This chain uses TRBV18 with TRBJ1-2; D is ambiguous. The CDR3 has 14 amino acids. The V gene lost 3 bases and the J gene lost 5 bases, with 13 bases spanning the gap. Germline assignment: CDR1 KGHSH and CDR2 LQKENI. Here the CDR3 reads CASSPSRQVYGYTF. The CDR3 nucleotides are TGTGCCAGCTCACCCTCGCGGCAAGTATATGGCTACACCTTC.

This clone was recorded a few times. The genes are TRBV7-2 and TRBJ1-1; D remains ambiguous. This CDR3 has 15 amino acids. Per germline, CDR1 SGHTA and CDR2 FQGNSA. The V end lost 0 bases, the J end lost 4 bases, and 12 bases lay between the germline ends. The CDR3 coding sequence is TGTGCCAGCAGCTTAGCGACGGGGATGGGCACTGAAGCTTTCTTT. This gives the protein CASSLATGMGTEAFF.

This chain connects TRBV20-1 to TRBJ2-1, with 7 bases that match TRBD1. The CDR3 runs to 11 residues. After removal of 5 bases from V and 9 bases from J, the junction contained 4 bases not matched to a gene. Germline CDR1 and CDR2: DFQATT and SNEGSKA (reference sequence). CDR3 amino acids: CSAGTVREQFF. Written as DNA, the CDR3 is TGCAGTGCTGGGACAGTCCGTGAGCAGTTCTTC.

The chain combines TRBV6-5 with TRBJ1-1; D may be TRBD1 (6 bases). Germline V gene sequence: CDR1 MNHEY, CDR2 SVGAGI. The CDR3 contains 15 residues. V lost 6 bases and J lost 2, with 16 bases in between. The CDR3 DNA is TGTGCCAGCAGCAAAGGACAGTTAAGAAACACTGAAGCTTTCTTT. Encoded protein: CASSKGQLRNTEAFF.